The 25 T cell receptor beta chains listed next were all sequenced from one sample in a study of T cell repertoires in cytomegalovirus infection. TCRdb passed the reads through MiXCR, listing each CDR3 protein once. The sample includes over 250,000 distinct CDR3 sequences, roughly 26% of them seen just once. The sample consisted of PBMCs. Receptor source: a human donor in good health (CMV status not recorded). Some clones in this sample may be carry-over from other donors' samples.

This chain uses TRBV19 with TRBJ1-5; D uncertain. The CDR3 has 13 amino acids. Germline V gene data show CDR1 as LNHDA and CDR2 as SQIVND (reference sequence). CDR3 bases: TGTGCAGGAGATGGGGAGGGCAATCAGCCCCAGCATTTT. It codes for CAGDGEGNQPQHF.

The chain is built from TRBV5-1 and TRBJ2-2; 10 bases are a match to TRBD1. The germline V gene has CDR1 SGHRS and CDR2 YFSETQ. The CDR3 loop spans 15 amino acids. The ends lost 4 bases at V and 7 bases at J; junction bases unmatched: 7. This chain's CDR3 is CASSGDRGPIGELFF. The CDR3 nucleotides read TGCGCCAGCAGCGGGGACAGGGGTCCGATCGGGGAGCTGTTTTTT.

This chain connects TRBV10-3 to TRBJ2-4, with TRBD2 as a possible D gene (6 bases). Per the germline V gene, CDR1 is ENHRY and CDR2 is SYGVKD. The germline V and J ends were trimmed by 5 bases and 0 bases, with 8 bases remaining between them. The length of the CDR3 is 14 residues. The DNA for the CDR3 is TGTGCCATCAGTCGGGACTCAGCCAAAAACATTCAGTACTTC. Translation: CAISRDSAKNIQYF.

V and J are TRBV29-1 and TRBJ2-1, with D possibly matching TRBD1 (6 bases). The CDR3 runs to 14 residues. V was pared by 8 bases and J by 8 bases, with 22 bases between. Germline lookup yields CDR1 SQVTM and CDR2 ANQGSEA. CDR3 sequence: CSHLRGGRMDEQFF. The CDR3 DNA reads as TGCAGCCACCTTCGAGGGGGAAGGATGGATGAGCAGTTCTTC.

The chain is built from TRBV5-1 and TRBJ1-4; TRBD1 might be the D (5 bases). CDR3 length: 14 amino acids. The V end lost 4 bases, the J end lost 8 bases, and 15 bases lay between the germline ends. Germline V gene sequence: CDR1 SGHRS, CDR2 YFSETQ. DNA of the CDR3: TGCGCCAGCAGCATCGGGACTCTAGAGGAAAAACTGTTTTTT. Residues: CASSIGTLEEKLFF.

This clonotype was seen a handful of times. The chain uses TRBV19 and TRBJ2-3; D unresolved. V lost 5 bases to trimming and J lost 3 bases, with 6 bases between them. The germline V gene encodes CDR1 LNHDA and CDR2 SQIVND (reference sequence). The CDR3 has 12 residues. Here the CDR3 DNA reads TGTGCCAGTAGTCGACGGACAGATACGCAGTATTTT. Translation: CASSRRTDTQYF.

This clonotype was counted ten times or more. The J gene is TRBJ2-1, the V gene TRBV19; weak D call: TRBD1 (6 bases). Trimming removed 1 base from V and 4 bases from J, with 11 bases in between. This CDR3 is built from 15 residues. The V gene's germline CDR1 is LNHDA and CDR2 SQIVND (reference sequence). Here the CDR3 DNA reads TGTGCCAGTAGTATAGTTTCAACAGGGTACAATGAGCAGTTCTTC. The encoded protein is CASSIVSTGYNEQFF.

A remark on this clonotype: The junction departs from germline at one end; a sequencing error may be responsible. The chain carries TRBV2 and TRBJ2-3; TRBD1 aligns across 8 bases. This CDR3 is 14 amino acids long. Germline lookup yields CDR1 SNHLY and CDR2 FYNNEI. The DNA of the CDR3 is TGTGCTAGCAGTGAAGGACAGGGCTCAGATACGCAGTATTTT. It codes for CASSEGQGSDTQYF.

The V call is TRBV2, the J call TRBJ1-2; D is perhaps TRBD1 (5 bases). With 5 bases removed from V and 3 bases from J, the gap between germline ends came to 16 bases. The CDR3 has 15 residues. Looked up from germline, CDR1 is SNHLY and CDR2 is FYNNEI. CDR3 sequence reads: CASSYLREGYYGYTF. Here the CDR3 DNA reads TGTGCCAGCAGTTATCTCAGGGAGGGCTACTATGGCTACACCTTC.

The rearrangement joins TRBV20-1 to TRBJ1-1; a weak D match, TRBD1 (5 bases). This CDR3 comprises 14 residues. Germline V lookup: CDR1 DFQATT, CDR2 SNEGSKA (reference sequence). The V and J ends lost 6 bases and 1 base respectively, with 15 bases between them. Here the CDR3 DNA reads TGCAGTGCACCCGCCCAGGGATGGAACACTGAAGCTTTCTTT. It yields the protein CSAPAQGWNTEAFF.

The chain is built from TRBV9 and TRBJ2-7; the D gene is possibly TRBD2 (7 bases). This CDR3 comprises 14 residues. Germline lookup yields CDR1 SGDLS and CDR2 YYNGEE. V lost 4 bases, J lost 5 bases, and 16 bases lay in between. CDR3 loop: CASSSSGGGHEQYF. The CDR3 coding sequence is TGTGCCAGCAGCTCCAGTGGGGGGGGCCACGAGCAGTACTTC.

In this sample, this clonotype turned up many times. The rearrangement links TRBV7-2 to TRBJ2-2; TRBD2 matches at 14 bases. Germline trimming cut 5 bases from V and 7 bases from J; bases unmatched to any gene: 6. The CDR3 is 16 amino acids. The germline gives CDR1 SGHTA, CDR2 FQGNSA. The CDR3 protein is CASSETSGGAGGELFF. The CDR3 nucleotides read TGTGCCAGCAGCGAGACTAGCGGGGGGGCTGGCGGGGAGCTGTTTTTT.

The sample holds a few counts of this clonotype. This may be a read error, as it is one base from a much larger clone. This rearrangement joins TRBV28 to TRBJ2-7; TRBD2 agrees at 10 bases. The germline V gene encodes CDR1 MDHEN and CDR2 SYDVKM. The CDR3 totals 14 residues. Trimming at V came to 5 bases and at J to 2 bases, leaving 3 bases not matched to a gene. CDR3 residues: CASSRTSGPYEQYF. In nucleotides, the CDR3 is TGTGCCAGCAGTCGGACTAGCGGCCCCTACGAGCAGTACTTC.

The V gene is TRBV20-1, the J gene TRBJ2-5; 14 nucleotides line up with TRBD2. V shed 6 bases, J shed 7 bases, and the junction held 10 bases outside the gene matches. Looked up from germline, CDR1 is DFQATT and CDR2 is SNEGSKA (reference sequence). This CDR3 has 15 residues. CDR3 in amino acids: CSARLAGGDQRTQYF. The CDR3 DNA is TGCAGTGCCCGACTAGCGGGGGGGGACCAAAGGACCCAGTACTTC.

This clonotype was found a few times. The chain links TRBV28 to TRBJ2-7; 8 nucleotides align to TRBD1. The CDR3 length is 14 residues. Germline CDR1 reads MDHEN; CDR2 reads SYDVKM. Losses at the gene ends were 8 bases for V and 2 bases for J; bases not matched to a gene: 8. CDR3 amino acids: CASRNRGRTYEQYF. CDR3 coding DNA: TGTGCCAGCCGAAACAGGGGGAGGACCTACGAGCAGTACTTC.

This clonotype was picked up many times. The chain employs TRBV7-2 and TRBJ1-1; D might be TRBD1 (6 bases). The CDR3 spans 15 residues. The germline V and J ends were trimmed by 5 bases and 4 bases, with 17 bases remaining between them. Per the germline V gene, CDR1 is SGHTA and CDR2 is FQGNSA. This CDR3 reads CASSPPTGRGTEAFF. CDR3 DNA: TGTGCCAGCAGCCCCCCGACAGGTCGGGGCACTGAAGCTTTCTTT.

The V call is TRBV6-2 or TRBV6-3, the J call TRBJ2-7; 14 bases line up with TRBD2. After removal of 6 bases from V and 8 bases from J, the junction contained 24 bases not matched to a gene. This CDR3 has 20 residues. Looked up from germline, CDR1 is MNHEY and CDR2 is SVGEGT. Here the CDR3 DNA reads TGTGCCAGCAGCCGACTAGCGGGAGGGCCCATTTTAAAAGGCGACTCGAAGCAGTACTTC. The encoded protein is CASSRLAGGPILKGDSKQYF.

Ten or more counts support this clonotype. CDR3 sequence (DNA): TGTGCCAGCAGCTTGGGGGGACGATACTCTGGAAACACCATATATTTT. Translation: CASSLGGRYSGNTIYF. V is TRBV7-9 and J is TRBJ1-3, with D possibly matching TRBD1 (5 bases). The CDR3 covers 16 residues. Trimming took 3 bases from V and 0 from J, leaving 12 bases between them. Germline CDR1 and CDR2: SEHNR and FQNEAQ (reference sequence).

The chain links TRBV7-2 to TRBJ2-3, with 7 bases fitting TRBD1. This CDR3 is 16 amino acids long. Per germline, CDR1 SGHTA and CDR2 FQGNSA. The ends lost 4 bases at V and 1 base at J; junction bases unmatched: 8. The CDR3 DNA reads as TGTGCCAGCAGCTCGCCATCCGGGACAGGCACAGATACGCAGTATTTT. Protein product: CASSSPSGTGTDTQYF.

The V call is TRBV5-1, the J call TRBJ2-3, with 9 bases matching TRBD2. This CDR3 contains 16 residues. J lost 0 bases, V lost 2 bases, and 4 bases had no gene match. Germline V gene data show CDR1 as SGHRS and CDR2 as YFSETQ. The CDR3 sequence is CASSFSGRGSTDTQYF. Written as DNA, the CDR3 is TGCGCCAGCAGCTTTAGCGGGAGAGGCAGCACAGATACGCAGTATTTT.

This clonotype was seen a handful of times. The chain is built from TRBV5-1 and TRBJ2-1; a possible D gene is TRBD1 (6 bases). Trimming cost V 4 bases and J 0 bases, with 14 bases left between them. Per the germline V gene, CDR1 is SGHRS and CDR2 is YFSETQ. CDR3 length equals 16 residues. The CDR3 sequence is CASSLQGIPSYNEQFF. CDR3 nucleotides: TGCGCCAGCAGCCTTCAGGGGATCCCCTCCTACAATGAGCAGTTCTTC.

This clonotype has at least ten counts. The V call is TRBV7-2, the J call TRBJ1-1; TRBD1 is a possible D gene (5 bases). The CDR3 has 13 amino acids. The germline gives CDR1 SGHTA, CDR2 FQGNSA. Trimming left V 5 bases short and J 1 base short, with 8 bases between. CDR3 protein: CASSGDRNTEAFF. The CDR3 nucleotides read TGTGCCAGCAGCGGAGACAGGAACACTGAAGCTTTCTTT.

The sample holds many counts of this clonotype. V and J are TRBV7-2 and TRBJ2-7, with D possibly matching TRBD2 (5 bases). CDR3 length equals 15 residues. The V gene lost 1 base and the J gene lost 2 bases, with 12 bases spanning the gap. Germline loops: CDR1 SGHTA, CDR2 FQGNSA. The CDR3 DNA reads as TGTGCCAGCAGCTTAGGTAGCGCATCGACCTACGAGCAGTACTTC. Its translation: CASSLGSASTYEQYF. Drawing the rest from reference TRBV7-2 and TRBJ2-7, the complete variable domain is GAGVSQSPSNKVTEKGKDVELRCDPISGHTALYWYRQSLGQGLEFLIYFQGNSAPDKSGLPSDRFSAERTGGSVSTLTIQRTQQEDSAVYLCASSLGSASTYEQYFGPGTRLTVT.

The genes are TRBV29-1 and TRBJ2-5, with D possibly being TRBD2 (6 bases). Germline CDR1 reads SQVTM; CDR2 reads ANQGSEA. This CDR3 has 12 residues. With 7 bases removed from V and 7 bases from J, the gap between germline ends came to 16 bases. The CDR3 here is CSDRDWAGTQYF. In DNA form, the CDR3 reads TGCAGCGACCGGGACTGGGCGGGGACCCAGTACTTC.

This clonotype was found a few times. The chain recombines TRBV5-5 with TRBJ2-3; D gene ambiguous. V lost 4 bases to trimming and J lost 2 bases, with 11 bases between them. The CDR3 totals 14 residues. From germline, CDR1 is SGHKS and CDR2 YYEKEE (reference sequence). The CDR3 DNA sequence: TGTGCCAGCAGCCTGGCGGTAATCACAGATACGCAGTATTTT. Encoded protein: CASSLAVITDTQYF.